Described below is a single T cell receptor beta chain sequence and its context. Here immunoSEQ multiplex PCR was the method, and the copy in TCRdb shows in-frame clones only, minus some. The sample contains hundreds of thousands of clones, 75% to 80% of which appear only once. Germline values: CDR1 LGHNA, CDR2 YSLEER. V was shortened by 0 bases and J by 0 bases, with 12 bases between the two germline ends. This CDR3 region has 17 residues. The sample comes from a study of shared T cell receptors in the human thymus. These sequences were also reported in another study, on human thymus T cells. Per that study: The thymus tissue came from resections taken during corrective heart surgery. Thymic and blood repertoires seemed to show skewed V and J gene use. There were highly overlapping thymic repertoires among unrelated individuals, as related research reported.

The sequence was collected from a boy younger than two with a congenital heart defect. The chain combines TRBV4-3 with TRBJ1-3; the D gene is possibly TRBD1 (6 bases). The sequencing input was thymocytes. The CDR3 reads CASSQDWRQASGNTIYF. Written as DNA, the CDR3 is TGCGCCAGCAGCCAAGATTGGAGACAGGCCTCTGGAAACACCATATATTTT.